This entry lists 25 T cell receptor beta chains sequenced from one sample in a study of T cells in Graves' hyperthyroidism and ophthalmopathy. Amplified regions were TCR beta CDR3 sequences from RNA transcripts. First-round RT-PCR with HTBI primers amplified the TCR CDR3 region. TCRdb re-analysed the multiplex PCR reads in MiXCR, keeping a single row per CDR3 protein. Here the sample spans hundreds of thousands of distinct CDR3 sequences, approximately 14% being singletons. What was sequenced was blood. The receptors here all came from a woman between 45 and 60 years old with Graves' ophthalmopathy.

This clonotype was found many times. The chain couples TRBV20-1 to TRBJ2-5, with 11 bases aligning to TRBD2. The length of the CDR3 is 16 residues. The trim removed 4 bases at V and 5 bases at J, leaving 12 bases unmatched. CDR1 and CDR2 (germline): DFQATT, SNEGSKA (reference sequence). CDR3 residues: CSAISGRASFGETQYF. In nucleotides, the CDR3 is TGCAGTGCTATTAGCGGGAGGGCCAGTTTCGGGGAGACCCAGTACTTC.

This clonotype has only a few counts. This chain links TRBV9 with TRBJ2-5, with 9 bases matching TRBD2. The junction had 17 bases not matched to a gene; V was cut back by 3 bases and J by 2 bases. CDR1 is SGDLS and CDR2 is YYNGEE in the germline V gene. CDR3 length equals 19 residues. CDR3 sequence reads: CASSADMAGGPTEQETQYF. The CDR3 coding sequence is TGTGCCAGCAGCGCAGACATGGCGGGAGGGCCGACAGAACAAGAGACCCAGTACTTC.

There are many counts of this clonotype. The junction departs from the called germline gene at one end, perhaps through a read error. The chain has TRBV11-3 and TRBJ2-7; D is unresolved. This CDR3 has 12 residues. From germline, CDR1 is SGHNT and CDR2 YENEEA. The CDR3 is CASSLGSFEQYF. CDR3 bases: TGTGCCAGCAGCCTCGGGTCCTTCGAGCAGTACTTC.

This clonotype was observed a handful of times. The V gene is TRBV30, the J gene TRBJ2-1; D remains unclear. In germline, CDR1 is GTSNPN, CDR2 SVGIG (reference sequence). The V end lost 2 bases, the J end lost 7 bases, and 9 bases lay between the germline ends. This CDR3 has 12 amino acids. CDR3 residues: CAWSSNTNEQFF. The CDR3 DNA follows: TGTGCCTGGAGTTCTAATACAAATGAGCAGTTCTTC.

This clonotype was recorded at least ten times. This chain joins TRBV5-1 and TRBJ2-5; D uncertain. The CDR3 is 15 residues long. Between the trimmed V and J ends, which lost 0 bases and 1 base, there was a span of 10 bases. Germline V lookup: CDR1 SGHRS, CDR2 YFSETQ. CDR3 sequence (DNA): TGCGCCAGCAGCTTGGACTCGGCGGTCCAAGAGACCCAGTACTTC. This encodes CASSLDSAVQETQYF. Looking up the rest from reference TRBV5-1 and TRBJ2-5 gives the full variable domain: KAGVTQTPRYLIKTRGQQVTLSCSPISGHRSVSWYQQTPGQGLQFLFEYFSETQRNKGNFPGRFSGRQFSNSRSEMNVSTLELGDSALYLCASSLDSAVQETQYFGPGTRLLVL.

V usage is TRBV27 and J usage is TRBJ1-6; D is possibly TRBD1 (6 bases). Germline V gene sequence: CDR1 MNHEY, CDR2 SMNVEV (reference sequence). The CDR3 covers 15 residues. V was shortened by 5 bases and J by 7 bases, with 15 bases between the two germline ends. The chain's CDR3 is CASSLPQGSNSPLHF. The DNA of the CDR3 is TGTGCCAGCAGTCTCCCACAGGGATCGAATTCACCCCTCCACTTT.

The chain employs TRBV6-5 and TRBJ1-1; possible D gene TRBD1, 6 bases. Germline V gene sequence: CDR1 MNHEY, CDR2 SVGAGI. This CDR3 is built from 15 residues. The V gene lost 7 bases and the J gene lost 0 bases, with 15 bases spanning the gap. CDR3 in amino acids: CASKPRGGVNTEAFF. CDR3 bases: TGTGCCAGCAAACCTAGGGGGGGGGTGAACACTGAAGCTTTCTTT.

In this sample, this clonotype turned up many times. This sequence joins TRBV24-1 and TRBJ2-3, with D possibly TRBD2 on 5 matching bases. This CDR3 region has 16 residues. V was clipped by 3 bases and J by 4 bases, with 16 bases between them. The germline V gene encodes CDR1 KGHDR and CDR2 SFDVKD. The CDR3 sequence is CATSDIGGLLADTQYF. CDR3 sequence (DNA): TGTGCCACCAGTGATATCGGCGGGCTTCTTGCAGATACGCAGTATTTT.

The V and J genes are TRBV28 and TRBJ2-2; perhaps TRBD2 as D (5 bases). Germline loops: CDR1 MDHEN, CDR2 SYDVKM. This CDR3 is 13 amino acids long. V shed 5 bases and J shed 4 bases, with 8 bases lying between them. The CDR3: CASSITSTGELFF. DNA for the CDR3: TGTGCCAGCAGTATTACTAGCACCGGGGAGCTGTTTTTT.

This clonotype came up a few times. This chain links TRBV12-3 or TRBV12-4 with TRBJ1-1; 7 bases fit TRBD1. This CDR3 is 16 amino acids long. The J segment lost 0 bases and the V segment lost 6 bases, leaving 10 bases of the junction unmatched. CDR3 region: CASRCDREAMNTEAFF. The CDR3 DNA reads as TGTGCCAGCAGATGTGACAGGGAAGCTATGAACACTGAAGCTTTCTTT.

This clonotype has a handful of counts. The chain links TRBV29-1 to TRBJ2-3; D remains unclear. V was pared by 2 bases and J by 5 bases, with 8 bases between. CDR1 and CDR2 from the germline V gene are SQVTM and ANQGSEA. The CDR3 sequence is 12 residues long. DNA for the CDR3: TGCAGCGTTGAATTTGTAGGAGATACGCAGTATTTT. Its translation: CSVEFVGDTQYF.

Many counts were recorded for this clonotype. The CDR3: CASSLQGYEQYF. CDR3 sequence (DNA): TGTGCCAGCAGTCTACAGGGCTACGAGCAGTACTTC. V gene TRBV28 combines with J gene TRBJ2-7; TRBD1 might be the D (6 bases). Between the trimmed V and J ends, which lost 5 bases and 3 bases, there was a span of 8 bases. The CDR3 is 12 residues long. The germline V gene encodes CDR1 MDHEN and CDR2 SYDVKM. The variable domain in full, with the rest retrieved from reference TRBV28 and TRBJ2-7, is DVKVTQSSRYLVKRTGEKVFLECVQDMDHENMFWYRQDPGLGLRLIYFSYDVKMKEKGDIPEGYSVSREKKERFSLILESASTNQTSMYLCASSLQGYEQYFGPGTRLTVT.

The chain uses TRBV7-9 and TRBJ2-1, with 7 bases fitting TRBD2. CDR3 length: 16 amino acids. Germline lookup yields CDR1 SEHNR and CDR2 FQNEAQ (reference sequence). Trimming took 5 bases from V and 5 from J; bases not matched to a gene: 12. The CDR3 sequence is CASSPPGAGFHNEQFF. The CDR3 DNA sequence: TGTGCCAGCAGCCCACCGGGAGCGGGGTTTCACAATGAGCAGTTCTTC. The variable domain in full, completed from reference TRBV7-9 and TRBJ2-1, reads DTGVSQNPRHKITKRGQNVTFRCDPISEHNRLYWYRQTLGQGPEFLTYFQNEAQLEKSRLLSDRFSAERPKGSFSTLEIQRTEQGDSAMYLCASSPPGAGFHNEQFFGPGTRLTVL.

This clonotype appeared a few times. The chain has TRBV7-3 and TRBJ2-5; TRBD2 matches at 12 bases. The germline V gene encodes CDR1 SGHTA and CDR2 FQGTGA. The J segment lost 1 base and the V segment lost 6 bases, leaving 9 bases of the junction unmatched. The CDR3 has 17 amino acids. The CDR3 coding sequence is TGTGCCAGCAGTTCTAGCCCGGGACTAGCGGGCCAAGAGACCCAGTACTTC. Amino acids: CASSSSPGLAGQETQYF.

This clonotype has only a few counts. This chain joins TRBV30 and TRBJ1-5, with 8 bases identical to TRBD1. With V trimmed by 2 bases and J by 1 base, 1 base remained unmatched. Germline V CDR1 and CDR2: GTSNPN, SVGIG (reference sequence). This CDR3 region has 14 residues. This CDR3 reads CAWSPGGSNQPQHF. Written as DNA, the CDR3 is TGTGCCTGGAGTCCAGGGGGCAGCAATCAGCCCCAGCATTTT.

For this clonotype: Its ends do not fully match the called genes, so a read error is possible. The V call is TRBV7-2, the J call TRBJ2-2, with a tentative D call TRBD1 (7 bases). The germline V gene encodes CDR1 SGHTA and CDR2 FQGNSA. This CDR3 has 15 residues. The CDR3 region is CANLPTGPHTGGLFF. The CDR3 coding sequence is TGTGCCAACCTCCCGACAGGGCCCCACACCGGGGGGCTGTTTTTT.

This clonotype was recorded at least ten times. The V and J genes are TRBV7-8 and TRBJ2-3; tentatively, D is TRBD1 (6 bases). Germline V gene sequence: CDR1 SGHVS, CDR2 FQNEAQ. The CDR3 sequence is 20 residues long. Trimming pared 5 bases from V and 5 bases from J, leaving 32 bases between. In DNA, the CDR3 is TGTGCCAGCAGCGCCGAGGCAGGGGCGCTGTCGCAGGTGATTGTAGATACGCAGTATTTT. Its protein is CASSAEAGALSQVIVDTQYF.

Ten or more counts support this clonotype. The rearrangement joins TRBV7-9 to TRBJ2-2; D is perhaps TRBD1 (5 bases). Germline CDR1 is SEHNR and CDR2 is FQNEAQ (reference sequence). V shed 2 bases and J shed 4 bases, with 8 bases lying between them. The CDR3 has 14 amino acids. The CDR3 sequence: CASSLQGSTGELFF. CDR3 nucleotide sequence: TGTGCCAGCAGCTTACAGGGTTCCACCGGGGAGCTGTTTTTT.

There are many counts of this clonotype. The CDR3: CASSLNPGASSYNEQFF. CDR3 sequence (DNA): TGTGCCAGCAGCTTAAACCCCGGGGCGAGCTCCTACAATGAGCAGTTCTTC. The chain carries TRBV7-3 and TRBJ2-1; D could derive from TRBD1 or TRBD2 (5 bases each). The CDR3 runs to 17 residues. Germline V CDR1 and CDR2: SGHTA, FQGTGA. Between the trimmed V and J ends, which lost 1 base and 0 bases, there was a span of 13 bases.

The V and J genes are TRBV7-9 and TRBJ1-3; 7 bases align to TRBD1. The V gene end was trimmed by 5 bases and the J gene end by 4 bases; junction bases not matched to a gene: 5. Germline CDR1 SEHNR, CDR2 FQNEAQ (reference sequence). The CDR3 is 14 amino acids. This CDR3 reads CASSPVGQGNTIYF. CDR3 nucleotides: TGTGCCAGCAGCCCGGTGGGACAGGGAAACACCATATATTTT.

This clonotype showed up many times. Mismatch with germline at one junction end may stem from a read error. The chain carries TRBV18 and TRBJ1-4; TRBD1 agrees at 9 bases. Germline V lookup: CDR1 KGHSH, CDR2 LQKENI. The CDR3 spans 15 residues. CDR3 sequence reads: CASSPRTGVRERLFF. CDR3 in DNA: TGTGCCAGCTCTCCCCGGACAGGGGTGCGTGAAAGACTGTTTTTT.

The chain employs TRBV6-1 and TRBJ2-1; 9 bases align to TRBD2. This CDR3 spans 15 amino acids. Germline values: CDR1 MNHNS, CDR2 SASEGT. The V and J ends lost 8 bases and 7 bases, in that order; junction bases with no gene match: 12. The CDR3: CASDAGGPAANEQFF. CDR3 nucleotide sequence: TGTGCCAGCGACGCGGGAGGGCCGGCTGCTAATGAGCAGTTCTTC.

The chain joins TRBV3-1 to TRBJ1-6, with a weak D call TRBD1 (5 bases). The V end was cut by 7 bases, the J end by 14 bases, with 24 bases between. This CDR3 is 15 amino acids long. Germline assignment: CDR1 LGHDT and CDR2 YNNKEL (reference sequence). The CDR3 sequence: CASTNGDGQARALHF. The CDR3 DNA is TGTGCCAGCACCAACGGGGACGGGCAGGCCAGGGCCCTCCACTTT.

This clonotype was observed at least ten times. The V and J genes are TRBV28 and TRBJ2-3; 9 nucleotides agree with TRBD1. In germline, CDR1 is MDHEN, CDR2 SYDVKM. CDR3 size: 16 residues. J gave up 2 bases and V 4 bases, and 7 bases lay outside the gene matches. CDR3 residues: CASSSLRQGVTDTQYF. CDR3 DNA: TGTGCCAGCAGTTCCCTGAGACAGGGGGTCACAGATACGCAGTATTTT.

This clonotype was seen ten or more times. V and J are TRBV20-1 and TRBJ1-4, with no clear D. The CDR3 consists of 14 residues. V was cut by 0 bases and J by 8 bases, with 13 bases left in between. The germline CDR1 and CDR2 sequences are DFQATT and SNEGSKA (reference sequence). The CDR3 nucleotides are TGCAGTGCTAGAGATTCCGTCTATATAGAAAAACTGTTTTTT. As protein: CSARDSVYIEKLFF.